The rows below give T cell receptor beta chains drawn from one sample of a study of blood T cell repertoires in COVID-19. Libraries were prepared by immunoSEQ multiplex PCR; TCRdb keeps only in-frame clonotypes and omits some of them. The table has 250,000 to 300,000 clones, over 70% seen once. Sequencing was carried out using peripheral blood. The receptor set was obtained from a woman over 75 with acute or convalescent COVID-19. Each CDR3 is given with its conserved first and last residue. Fields, in order: V gene, clone size, J gene, D gene, CDR3 DNA, CDR3 protein. The D gene is left open where the match is weak. Only part of the rows carry a size: once, few, many, or a class if the clone is expanded.

v_call: TRBV6-5; clone_size: once; j_call: TRBJ2-1; d_call: TRBD2; cdr3_nt: TGTGCCAGCAGTTACTCTAGCGGGGTTTCCAATGAGCAGTTCTTC; cdr3_aa: CASSYSSGVSNEQFF
v_call: TRBV19; clone_size: once; j_call: TRBJ1-5; d_call: -; cdr3_nt: TGTGCCAGTAGTATGGGGGCGACTCAACCCCAACAGCCCCAGCATTTT; cdr3_aa: CASSMGATQPQQPQHF
v_call: TRBV6-1; clone_size: once; j_call: TRBJ2-5; d_call: -; cdr3_nt: TGTGCCAGCAGTGAATTCTACGGGAGTCGAGAGACCCAGTACTTC; cdr3_aa: CASSEFYGSRETQYF
v_call: TRBV6-5; clone_size: few; j_call: TRBJ2-7; d_call: -; cdr3_nt: TGTGCCAGCAGCTACGACAGAAAAAGCTACGAGCAGTACTTC; cdr3_aa: CASSYDRKSYEQYF
v_call: TRBV19; clone_size: -; j_call: TRBJ1-1; d_call: TRBD1; cdr3_nt: TGTGCCAGTAGTCAACCACATGGGACAGGGGTTTTGGCTTTCTTT; cdr3_aa: CASSQPHGTGVLAFF
v_call: TRBV7-5; clone_size: -; j_call: TRBJ1-3; d_call: -; cdr3_nt: TGTGTCAGCAGAAGCAGGGGCTCTGGAAACACCATATATTTT; cdr3_aa: CVSRSRGSGNTIYF
v_call: TRBV27; clone_size: -; j_call: TRBJ1-2; d_call: -; cdr3_nt: TGTGCCAGCAAAACCCAGGGTTCCAACTATGGCTACACCTTC; cdr3_aa: CASKTQGSNYGYTF
v_call: TRBV27; clone_size: -; j_call: TRBJ1-2; d_call: -; cdr3_nt: TGTGCCAGCAGGGAGCTGGGGGGAGGTGACTATGGCTACACCTTC; cdr3_aa: CASRELGGGDYGYTF
v_call: TRBV19; clone_size: -; j_call: TRBJ1-2; d_call: -; cdr3_nt: TGTGCCAGTAGTCCTGTTGGGCAGTCGATTTTGAGCGGCTACACCTTC; cdr3_aa: CASSPVGQSILSGYTF
v_call: TRBV4-1; clone_size: once; j_call: TRBJ2-1; d_call: -; cdr3_nt: TGCGCCAGCAGCTTCCGTGTGGGCACCTCCTACAATGAGCAGTTCTTC; cdr3_aa: CASSFRVGTSYNEQFF
v_call: TRBV5-6; clone_size: few; j_call: TRBJ2-7; d_call: TRBD1; cdr3_nt: TGTGCCAGCAGCTCCGCCGGGACAGGGTTCTACGAGCAGTACTTC; cdr3_aa: CASSSAGTGFYEQYF
v_call: TRBV7-9; clone_size: -; j_call: TRBJ2-3; d_call: -; cdr3_nt: TGTGCCAGCAGCCGCGGGACTCCTTCTGGCACAGATACGCAGTATTTT; cdr3_aa: CASSRGTPSGTDTQYF
v_call: TRBV5-1; clone_size: many; j_call: TRBJ1-4; d_call: -; cdr3_nt: TGCGCCAGCAGCTTGGCCGGGACAAGGAATGAAAAACTGTTTTTT; cdr3_aa: CASSLAGTRNEKLFF
v_call: TRBV18; clone_size: -; j_call: TRBJ1-1; d_call: -; cdr3_nt: TGTGCCAGCTCACCATTGCAGAGGGGGATGAACACTGAAGCTTTCTTT; cdr3_aa: CASSPLQRGMNTEAFF
v_call: TRBV6-5; clone_size: few; j_call: TRBJ2-1; d_call: TRBD2; cdr3_nt: TGTGCCAGCAGAGTACTAGCGGGAGTGTCTGAGCAGTTCTTC; cdr3_aa: CASRVLAGVSEQFF
v_call: TRBV5-1; clone_size: -; j_call: TRBJ2-3; d_call: TRBD2; cdr3_nt: TGCGCCAGCAGCCTAGGGACTAGCATGACAGATACGCAGTATTTT; cdr3_aa: CASSLGTSMTDTQYF
v_call: TRBV29-1; clone_size: -; j_call: TRBJ2-5; d_call: -; cdr3_nt: TGCAGCAGCTCGGGTGGAGGGGAGACCCAGTACTTC; cdr3_aa: CSSSGGGETQYF
v_call: TRBV12-3/TRBV12-4; clone_size: many; j_call: TRBJ2-2; d_call: -; cdr3_nt: TGTGCCAGCAGACGCACAGGGCCCGGGGAGCTGTTTTTT; cdr3_aa: CASRRTGPGELFF
v_call: TRBV6-5; clone_size: -; j_call: TRBJ2-5; d_call: -; cdr3_nt: TGTGCCAGCAGCCCAGGGACAAATTTTGGGGAGACCCAGTACTTC; cdr3_aa: CASSPGTNFGETQYF
v_call: TRBV14; clone_size: -; j_call: TRBJ1-1; d_call: -; cdr3_nt: TGTGCCAGCAGCCTCAGTGGGATCCGGGGCACTGAAGCTTTCTTT; cdr3_aa: CASSLSGIRGTEAFF
v_call: TRBV7-9; clone_size: -; j_call: TRBJ1-6; d_call: -; cdr3_nt: TGTGCCAGCAGCTTAGTTTTCTTCGAGGGACTTTGGATTTCACCCCTCCACTTT; cdr3_aa: CASSLVFFEGLWISPLHF
v_call: TRBV6-1; clone_size: -; j_call: TRBJ1-4; d_call: -; cdr3_nt: TGTGCCAGCAGTGCCTACCTTCGACAGAATAATGAAAAACTGTTTTTT; cdr3_aa: CASSAYLRQNNEKLFF
v_call: TRBV10-2; clone_size: -; j_call: TRBJ1-5; d_call: TRBD1; cdr3_nt: TGCGCCAGCAGTGGGGGGGACAGGGGCAATCAGCCCCAGCATTTT; cdr3_aa: CASSGGDRGNQPQHF
v_call: TRBV7-2; clone_size: few; j_call: TRBJ1-5; d_call: -; cdr3_nt: TGTGCCAGCAGCTTAGACCCCCGACACAGAAATCAGCCCCAGCATTTT; cdr3_aa: CASSLDPRHRNQPQHF